This TCR beta chain was sequenced during a study of identical twins. Study findings and constraints: Cross-sectional statistical analysis, not tracking of the same donors, underpinned the conclusions. Cord blood beta clonotypes that were abundant carried fewer insertions, and memory repertoires showed no such trend. In beta out-of-frame sequences, the excess sharing between twins was weaker.

cDNA carried unique molecular identifiers, and a universal primer site was added by template switching. Each CDR3 protein is one row after TCRdb ran MiXCR on the 5' RACE reads. The repertoire holds around 670,000 distinct CDR3 sequences, roughly 6% seen once, with around 1.9% in the top ten. This clonotype was seen more than once but under ten times. The antigen remains unidentified. The CDR3 sequence is 14 residues long. Trimming at V came to 2 bases and at J to 3 bases, leaving 1 base not matched to a gene. Germline assignment: CDR1 LNHDA and CDR2 SQIVND (reference sequence). The specimen sequenced was naive T cells sorted from blood. The J gene is TRBJ2-1, the V gene TRBV19; 7 bases are shared with TRBD2. This receptor was obtained from a man aged 18-30 years in good health. CDR3 sequence (DNA): TGTGCCAGTAGTATATCTAGCGGCTACAATGAGCAGTTCTTC. This codes for CASSISSGYNEQFF. The whole variable domain, filled in from reference TRBV19 and TRBJ2-1, reads DGGITQSPKYLFRKEGQNVTLSCEQNLNHDAMYWYRQDPGQGLRLIYYSQIVNDFQKGDIAEGYSVSREKKESFPLTVTSAQKNPTAFYLCASSISSGYNEQFFGPGTRLTVL.